The sequence of this T cell receptor (beta chain) was determined in a study of blood T cell repertoires in COVID-19. This clone was seen only once. Assay used: immunoSEQ multiplex PCR; TCRdb lists only in-frame clones, some missing. Of 150,000 to 200,000 clones in the sample, about 85% are singletons; the top ten hold approximately 9.8%. The CDR3 is 18 residues long. The V gene's germline CDR1 is LNHDA and CDR2 SQIVND (reference sequence). V lost 3 bases, J lost 0 bases, and 9 bases stayed unmatched. Specimen: peripheral blood. The clonotype comes from a woman of 80 years or more with acute or convalescent COVID-19. The chain is built from TRBV19 and TRBJ1-2, with 11 bases identical to TRBD1. The CDR3 protein is CASSIPTGTGGANYGYTF. The CDR3 bases are TGTGCCAGTAGTATCCCCACCGGGACAGGGGGAGCTAACTATGGCTACACCTTC.